These 19 T cell receptor beta chains were all obtained from the same sample, sequenced in a study of CD8 T cells in Susac syndrome. Reverse transcription of about 0.45 to 1 ug RNA used random hexamers. Each CDR3 protein gets one entry after TCRdb re-called the immunoSEQ multiplex PCR reads with MiXCR. Here the sample spans approximately 80,000 distinct CDR3 sequences, around 94% being singletons. Sequencing was performed on CD8+ T cells from PBMCs. These receptors all come from a human donor with Susac syndrome.

The rearrangement uses TRBV7-6 and TRBJ2-7; a possible D gene is TRBD1 (7 bases). Germline V lookup: CDR1 SGHVS, CDR2 FNYEAQ. The CDR3 is 14 amino acids. V was clipped by 0 bases and J by 7 bases, with 13 bases between them. The CDR3 DNA reads as TGTGCCAGCAGCTTAGCAGGGGGCGGGGATGAGCAGTACTTC. This encodes CASSLAGGGDEQYF.

The chain combines TRBV4-1 with TRBJ2-3; D gene unclear. Germline CDR1 MGHRA, CDR2 YSYEKL. V was shortened by 2 bases and J by 2 bases, with 8 bases between the two germline ends. CDR3 length: 14 residues. This CDR3 is CASSQRASTDTQYF. CDR3 bases: TGCGCCAGCAGCCAACGGGCTTCCACAGATACGCAGTATTTT.

The V gene is TRBV3-1, the J gene TRBJ2-7; possibly TRBD2 for D (5 bases). The ends were cut back, 1 base at V and 3 bases at J, with 10 bases in the middle. Germline-derived CDR1 and CDR2 are LGHDT and YNNKEL (reference sequence). This CDR3 is built from 14 residues. The CDR3 DNA reads as TGTGCCAGCAGCCAAGGACCTCGGGGCTACGAGCAGTACTTC. This translates into CASSQGPRGYEQYF.

The rearrangement links TRBV12-5 to TRBJ2-1; D not certain. The CDR3 covers 12 residues. The germline V and J ends were trimmed by 5 bases and 7 bases, with 9 bases remaining between them. Per the germline V gene, CDR1 is LGHNT and CDR2 is FRNRAP. Here the CDR3 reads CASGPLPNEQFF. The CDR3 DNA is TGTGCTAGTGGTCCCCTCCCTAATGAGCAGTTCTTC.

The chain is built from TRBV20-1 and TRBJ2-7; TRBD2 matches 11 bases. CDR3 length equals 14 residues. CDR1 DFQATT and CDR2 SNEGSKA come from the germline V gene (reference sequence). V dropped 7 bases and J dropped 3; count of bases not matched to a gene: 8. The CDR3 spells CSGRGGTSGYEQYF. CDR3 coding DNA: TGCAGTGGGAGGGGTGGGACTAGCGGCTACGAGCAGTACTTC.

V is TRBV9 and J is TRBJ2-2; D not resolved. Looked up from germline, CDR1 is SGDLS and CDR2 is YYNGEE. The germline V and J ends were trimmed by 0 bases and 5 bases, with 5 bases remaining between them. This CDR3 is 13 amino acids long. For the CDR3, the DNA is TGTGCCAGCAGCGTAGGTTCTACCGGGGAGCTGTTTTTT. Amino acid sequence: CASSVGSTGELFF.

The chain carries TRBV30 and TRBJ1-1, with a weak D call TRBD1 (5 bases). The germline V gene has CDR1 GTSNPN and CDR2 SVGIG (reference sequence). V lost 7 bases and J 5 bases, leaving 11 bases between the germline ends. The CDR3 is made up of 11 amino acids. CDR3 sequence (DNA): TGTGCCTTGGGGCGCGAGACTGAAGCTTTCTTT. This sequence encodes CALGRETEAFF.

V is TRBV20-1 and J is TRBJ1-2; 8 nucleotides align to TRBD1. CDR1 DFQATT and CDR2 SNEGSKA come from the germline V gene (reference sequence). This CDR3 contains 14 residues. Trimming took 1 base from V and 8 from J; bases not matched to a gene: 9. The chain's CDR3 is CSARGVWGTGGYTF. Here the CDR3 DNA reads TGCAGTGCTAGAGGGGTGTGGGGGACAGGAGGCTACACCTTC.

DNA for the CDR3: TGTGCCAGTAGTGTTGTCCCGTTATCCGAGCAGTACTTC. Translation gives CASSVVPLSEQYF. The rearrangement uses TRBV19 and TRBJ2-7; D uncertain. In germline, CDR1 is LNHDA, CDR2 SQIVND (reference sequence). This CDR3 region has 13 residues. V lost 5 bases to trimming and J lost 6 bases, with 14 bases between them.

The CDR3 reads CASRGQGKEKLFF. CDR3 bases: TGTGCCAGCAGGGGACAGGGAAAAGAAAAACTGTTTTTT. The rearrangement links TRBV9 to TRBJ1-4; 9 nucleotides line up with TRBD1. The germline V gene has CDR1 SGDLS and CDR2 YYNGEE. The CDR3 spans 13 residues. Trimming took 5 bases from V and 8 from J; bases not matched to a gene: 4.

The rearrangement joins TRBV29-1 to TRBJ1-2; 7 nucleotides match TRBD1. Germline V gene lookup returns CDR1 SQVTM and CDR2 ANQGSEA. CDR3 length equals 12 residues. V lost 7 bases and J lost 8; bases outside the gene matches: 10. CDR3 sequence (DNA): TGCAGCGCCCAGACAGGGATTAAGGGCTACACCTTC. This translates into CSAQTGIKGYTF.

The gene calls are TRBV24-1 and TRBJ2-1; D possibly corresponds to TRBD1 (7 bases). From germline, CDR1 is KGHDR and CDR2 SFDVKD. The CDR3 covers 13 residues. With 4 bases removed from V and 8 bases from J, the gap between germline ends came to 11 bases. CDR3 protein: CATSDPRGDEQFF. For the CDR3, the DNA is TGTGCCACCAGTGACCCCAGGGGGGATGAGCAGTTCTTC.

V and J are TRBV27 and TRBJ1-5; 8 bases line up with TRBD1. The germline CDR1 and CDR2 sequences are MNHEY and SMNVEV (reference sequence). The CDR3 consists of 14 residues. The J segment lost 4 bases and the V segment lost 3 bases, leaving 2 bases of the junction unmatched. The CDR3 loop is CASSLTGANQPQHF. In nucleotides, the CDR3 is TGTGCCAGCAGTTTGACAGGGGCTAATCAGCCCCAGCATTTT.

This chain joins TRBV6-2 or TRBV6-3 and TRBJ2-3; the D gene is possibly TRBD2 (5 bases). The CDR3 totals 13 residues. In germline, CDR1 is MNHEY, CDR2 SVGEGT. V lost 8 bases and J 2 bases, leaving 11 bases between the germline ends. The chain's CDR3 is CASSGGYTDTQYF. CDR3 DNA sequence: TGTGCCAGCTCAGGCGGGTACACAGATACGCAGTATTTT.

This sequence joins TRBV12-3 or TRBV12-4 and TRBJ2-7; D gene uncertain. V was pared by 4 bases and J by 3 bases, with 13 bases between. This CDR3 is built from 14 residues. The CDR3 region has the DNA TGTGCCAGCAGTTCCCTTCCTGAGGACTACGAGCAGTACTTC. Translating it yields CASSSLPEDYEQYF.

The chain's CDR3 is CASSRTAYNSPLHF. The CDR3 DNA reads as TGTGCCAGCAGCCGGACAGCGTATAATTCACCCCTCCACTTT. The chain has TRBV7-9 and TRBJ1-6; D might be TRBD1 (6 bases). The CDR3 covers 14 residues. V lost 5 bases and J 4 bases, leaving 9 bases between the germline ends. Looked up from germline, CDR1 is SEHNR and CDR2 is FQNEAQ (reference sequence).

The CDR3 bases are TGTGCCAGCAGTTACGGAGACAGGACTGAAGCTTTCTTT. Translated, it gives CASSYGDRTEAFF. The gene calls are TRBV6-2 or TRBV6-3 and TRBJ1-1; weak D call: TRBD1 (6 bases). V lost 2 bases and J lost 5, with 9 bases in between. Germline lookup yields CDR1 MNHEY and CDR2 SVGEGT. The CDR3 is made up of 13 amino acids.

The CDR3 coding sequence is TGTGCCAGCAGGTCCGTCCTACAAGCCAAAAACATTCAGTACTTC. The encoded protein is CASRSVLQAKNIQYF. The chain uses TRBV28 and TRBJ2-4, with D hard to call. The germline V gene has CDR1 MDHEN and CDR2 SYDVKM. V lost 6 bases, J lost 0 bases, and 12 bases lay in between. There are 15 residues in the CDR3.

The genes are TRBV15 and TRBJ1-5, with a possible D match to TRBD1 (5 bases). V was shortened by 3 bases and J by 2 bases, with 17 bases between the two germline ends. The CDR3 runs 17 residues. Germline V gene data show CDR1 as LNHNV and CDR2 as YYDKDF (reference sequence). CDR3 sequence: CATSSTVTGLGNQPQHF. Written as DNA, the CDR3 is TGTGCCACCAGCAGCACCGTAACAGGTCTGGGCAATCAGCCCCAGCATTTT.